The clone carrying this T cell receptor beta chain was observed a single time. 13 Jbeta primers and 60 Vbeta primers were used for the PCR. The protocol was immunoSEQ multiplex PCR, while the TCRdb copy is restricted to in-frame clones and leaves out a portion. This table holds roughly 160,000 clones, 80% found once. The CDR3 sequence is 15 residues long. The germline CDR1 and CDR2 sequences are MNHNS and SASEGT. J was trimmed by 8 bases and V by 4 bases; bases with no gene match: 7. This entry comes from a study of cytomegalovirus exposure and HLA in healthy donors. Sequenced input: PBMCs. The receptor comes from a woman aged 45-65 years in good health and CMV-seropositive. The chain carries TRBV6-1 and TRBJ1-4; TRBD1 matches at 10 bases. CDR3 nucleotide sequence: TGTGCCAGCAGTGCGGCCGGGACAGGGGACGAAAAACTGTTTTTT. This translates into CASSAAGTGDEKLFF.